The 18 T cell receptor beta chains given below trace back to one sample, sequenced in a study of HIV-infected patients and healthy controls. Each CDR3 protein gets one entry after TCRdb re-called the 5' RACE reads with MiXCR. This sample has 50,000 to 80,000 distinct CDR3 sequences, with roughly 19% found just once. Sequencing used CD4+ T cells from blood. These receptors were collected from a human donor in good health.

The sample holds a few counts of this clonotype. The chain carries TRBV18 and TRBJ1-1, with TRBD1 matching 8 bases. The CDR3 length is 15 residues. The ends lost 3 bases at V and 3 bases at J; junction bases unmatched: 6. Germline V lookup: CDR1 KGHSH, CDR2 LQKENI. CDR3 sequence: CASSPRGQAYTEAFF. The CDR3 DNA is TGTGCCAGCTCACCCAGGGGACAGGCGTACACTGAAGCTTTCTTT.

The table lists this clonotype with many counts. The junction departs from germline at one end; a sequencing error may be responsible. V is TRBV11-3 and J is TRBJ1-2, with D tentatively TRBD1 (5 bases). The CDR3 is made up of 16 amino acids. Germline-derived CDR1 and CDR2 are SGHNT and YENEEA. The chain's CDR3 is CASSLEGRDGSYGYTF. CDR3 DNA: TGTGCCAGCAGCCTAGAAGGCAGGGACGGAAGCTATGGCTACACCTTC.

Many counts were recorded for this clonotype. This rearrangement joins TRBV6-5 to TRBJ1-2; no reliable D call. Germline V gene lookup returns CDR1 MNHEY and CDR2 SVGAGI. The CDR3 runs 13 residues. V lost 2 bases to trimming and J lost 6 bases, with 10 bases between them. The CDR3 DNA sequence: TGTGCCAGCAGTTACGCCCTTAGCAATGGCTACACCTTC. It specifies CASSYALSNGYTF.

The V call is TRBV29-1, the J call TRBJ1-6, with 7 bases aligning to TRBD1. V was clipped by 4 bases and J by 9 bases; unmatched bases: 6. Germline-derived CDR1 and CDR2 are SQVTM and ANQGSEA. The CDR3 extends over 13 amino acids. CDR3: CSVGPDRASPLHF. The CDR3 DNA reads TGCAGCGTTGGGCCTGACAGGGCTTCACCCCTCCACTTT.

This chain joins TRBV5-5 and TRBJ2-7; D ambiguous. Per the germline V gene, CDR1 is SGHKS and CDR2 is YYEKEE (reference sequence). The CDR3 totals 17 residues. V lost 2 bases to trimming and J lost 2 bases, with 20 bases between them. Written as DNA, the CDR3 is TGTGCCAGCAGCTTTCCCTTAACCGGGCCGCGCCCCTACGAGCAGTACTTC. This sequence encodes CASSFPLTGPRPYEQYF.

This clonotype has a count of ten or more. The chain uses TRBV20-1 and TRBJ2-2; D is uncertain. CDR1 DFQATT and CDR2 SNEGSKA come from the germline V gene (reference sequence). The CDR3 length is 13 residues. V was cut by 6 bases and J by 2 bases, with 10 bases left in between. The CDR3 here is CSAMAGNTGELFF. The CDR3, as DNA: TGCAGTGCCATGGCCGGTAACACCGGGGAGCTGTTTTTT.

This clonotype showed up many times. The CDR3 region is CASSVGSHSTDTQYF. CDR3 bases: TGTGCCAGCAGTGTGGGTAGCCATAGCACAGATACGCAGTATTTT. The chain recombines TRBV2 with TRBJ2-3; D not resolved. CDR3 length: 15 residues. V was clipped by 4 bases and J by 0 bases, with 11 bases between them. The germline V gene has CDR1 SNHLY and CDR2 FYNNEI.

J is TRBJ2-1 and V is TRBV3-1; the D call may be TRBD1 or TRBD2 (5 bases each). Germline CDR1 and CDR2: LGHDT and YNNKEL (reference sequence). V was shortened by 1 base and J by 12 bases, with 22 bases between the two germline ends. The CDR3 runs 16 residues. The CDR3 coding sequence is TGTGCCAGCAGCCAAGGTGGGGGTGACGCGAGGAACGTGCAGTTCTTC. It yields the protein CASSQGGGDARNVQFF.

V is TRBV30 and J is TRBJ2-2; maybe TRBD2 (5 bases). The CDR3 sequence is 15 residues long. Germline-derived CDR1 and CDR2 are GTSNPN and SVGIG (reference sequence). V was pared by 0 bases and J by 3 bases, with 11 bases between. CDR3 amino acids: CAWSVRGRDTGELFF. CDR3 nucleotide sequence: TGTGCCTGGAGTGTACGGGGTAGGGACACCGGGGAGCTGTTTTTT.

The chain employs TRBV29-1 and TRBJ1-5, with D possibly TRBD1 on 5 matching bases. The CDR3 covers 14 residues. The germline V gene has CDR1 SQVTM and CDR2 ANQGSEA. The germline V and J ends were trimmed by 1 base and 0 bases, with 7 bases remaining between them. The CDR3 sequence is CSVEVGDSNQPQHF. CDR3 in DNA: TGCAGCGTTGAAGTAGGGGATAGCAATCAGCCCCAGCATTTT.

A few counts support this clonotype. J is TRBJ2-7 and V is TRBV4-1; 9 bases map to TRBD2. The CDR3 contains 15 residues. Trimming at V came to 4 bases and at J to 0 bases, leaving 4 bases not matched to a gene. In germline, CDR1 is MGHRA, CDR2 YSYEKL. As DNA, the CDR3 is TGCGCCAGCAGCCTAAGCGGGGGGAACTCCTACGAGCAGTACTTC. It specifies CASSLSGGNSYEQYF.

This clonotype showed up just a few times. A junction boundary mismatches the germline segment, possibly from a read error. This sequence joins TRBV12-3 or TRBV12-4 and TRBJ2-7; 7 bases line up with TRBD2. This CDR3 has 14 residues. The DNA for the CDR3 is TGTGCCAGCAGTCTAGCGGAGGGGACCTACGAGCAGTACTTC. This encodes CASSLAEGTYEQYF.

This clonotype appeared a single time. The chain uses TRBV7-2 and TRBJ2-5; no definite D call. The CDR3 has 12 residues. CDR1 and CDR2 from the germline V gene are SGHTA and FQGNSA. V lost 3 bases and J 2 bases, leaving 4 bases between the germline ends. The CDR3: CASSLNQETQYF. The CDR3 nucleotides are TGTGCCAGCAGCTTGAATCAAGAGACCCAGTACTTC.

In its sample, this clonotype was seen a few times. The rearrangement joins TRBV7-9 to TRBJ1-3; D might be TRBD1 (6 bases). The CDR3 spans 13 residues. Germline V gives CDR1 SEHNR, CDR2 FQNEAQ (reference sequence). Between the trimmed V and J ends, which lost 4 bases and 8 bases, there was a span of 12 bases. This CDR3 is CASSSYREDTIYF. The CDR3 bases are TGTGCCAGCAGCTCGTACAGGGAGGACACCATATATTTT.

This clonotype appeared a few times. The rearrangement links TRBV21-1 to TRBJ2-7; the table names TRBD1, a call not compared with the DNA. TRBV21-1 has pseudogene status. CDR3 length equals 14 residues. The CDR3 loop is CASSKKAGPEEQYF. The CDR3 DNA is TGTGCCAGCAGCAAAAAGGCGGGGCCAGAAGAGCAGTACTTC.

This clonotype showed up just a few times. The V and J genes are TRBV29-1 and TRBJ1-4; 7 nucleotides line up with TRBD1. Looked up from germline, CDR1 is SQVTM and CDR2 is ANQGSEA. The CDR3 consists of 14 residues. With V trimmed by 5 bases and J by 0 bases, 3 bases remained unmatched. CDR3 DNA sequence: TGCAGCGTTTTCACAGGGGCAACTAATGAAAAACTGTTTTTT. Translation gives CSVFTGATNEKLFF.

This chain joins TRBV7-8 and TRBJ2-3; D may be TRBD1 (5 bases). This CDR3 has 16 residues. Trimming stripped 0 bases from V and 1 base from J, with 11 bases between. Germline CDR1 SGHVS, CDR2 FQNEAQ. The chain's CDR3 is CASSLATKGGTDTQYF. The CDR3 DNA is TGTGCCAGCAGCTTAGCGACCAAAGGGGGCACAGATACGCAGTATTTT.

This clonotype occurred a few times. The chain links TRBV6-2 or TRBV6-3 to TRBJ1-6; the match to TRBD1 covers 7 bases. The CDR3 covers 16 residues. V trimming: 6 bases; J trimming: 3 bases; junction bases outside the gene matches: 8. Germline values: CDR1 MNHEY, CDR2 SVGEGT. The CDR3 DNA sequence: TGTGCCAGCAGACCCACCGACAGGGTCTATAATTCACCCCTCCACTTT. Amino acids: CASRPTDRVYNSPLHF.